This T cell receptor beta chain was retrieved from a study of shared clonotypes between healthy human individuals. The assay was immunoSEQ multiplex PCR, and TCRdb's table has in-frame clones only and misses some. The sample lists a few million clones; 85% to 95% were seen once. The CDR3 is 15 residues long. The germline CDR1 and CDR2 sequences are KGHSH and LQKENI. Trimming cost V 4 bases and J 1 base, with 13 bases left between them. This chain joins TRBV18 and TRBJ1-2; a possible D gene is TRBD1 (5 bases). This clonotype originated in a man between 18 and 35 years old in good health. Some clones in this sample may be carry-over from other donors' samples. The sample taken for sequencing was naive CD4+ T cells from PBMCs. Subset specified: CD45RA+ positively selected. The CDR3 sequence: CASSRGQGNNYGYTF. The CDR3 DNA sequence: TGTGCCAGCTCACGTGGGCAGGGTAATAACTATGGCTACACCTTC.